This T cell receptor (beta chain) was recovered during a study of T cell changes during pregnancy in multiple sclerosis (dated by TCRdb to between 2017 and 2020). Context from the whole study: Changes in the T cell repertoire over the course of pregnancy were examined in this study in women with multiple sclerosis.

Receptors were amplified or captured by the immunoSEQ multiplex PCR assay. This immuneACCESS table, as held by TCRdb, lists in-frame sequences with V and J called but not all clones. Of the missing ones, under half trace to an unresolved V gene in checked studies; the others have no known cause. A total of approximately 33,000 clones appear in this sample, about 90% of them only once. The ten largest clones capture approximately 0.5% of the sample. The CDR3 numbers 15 residues from cysteine through phenylalanine. The only DNA kept is the CDR3, 45 bases in frame from the first base. Taken from the germline V gene, the CDR1 and CDR2 loops are MDHEN and SYDVKM. Trimming removed 5 bases from V and 0 bases from J, leaving 14 bases between the germline ends. A remark on this clone: What antigen it recognizes has not been identified. Per-base quality was not reported, and no clone a single base away is much larger than it.

The source was CD4+ T cells from peripheral blood mononuclear cells, collected after pregnancy. This clonotype was obtained from a female donor with multiple sclerosis, enrolled in a pregnancy study. The rearrangement joined TRBV28 to TRBJ2-7; D gene: possibly TRBD1, on 6 matching bases. The CDR3: CASSPGTLGSYEQYF. The DNA sequence reads TGTGCCAGCAGTCCCGGGACACTTGGCTCCTACGAGCAGTACTTC.